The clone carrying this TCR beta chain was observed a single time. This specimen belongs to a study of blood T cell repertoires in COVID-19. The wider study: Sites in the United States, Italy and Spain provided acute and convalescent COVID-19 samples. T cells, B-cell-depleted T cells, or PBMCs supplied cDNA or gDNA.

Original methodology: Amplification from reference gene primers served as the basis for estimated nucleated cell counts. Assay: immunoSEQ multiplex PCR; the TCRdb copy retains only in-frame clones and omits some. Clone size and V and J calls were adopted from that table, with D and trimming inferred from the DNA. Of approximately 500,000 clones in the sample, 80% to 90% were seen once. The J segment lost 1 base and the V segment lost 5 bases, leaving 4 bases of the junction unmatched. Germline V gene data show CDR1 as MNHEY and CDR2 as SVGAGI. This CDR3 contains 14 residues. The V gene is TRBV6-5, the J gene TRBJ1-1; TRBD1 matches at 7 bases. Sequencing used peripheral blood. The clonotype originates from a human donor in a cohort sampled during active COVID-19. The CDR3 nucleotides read TGTGCCAGCAGTAGACAGGGAGGGAACACTGAAGCTTTCTTT. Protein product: CASSRQGGNTEAFF.